Listed below are T cell receptor beta chains from one sample, sequenced in a study of T cells after yellow fever vaccination. TCRdb called the 5' RACE reads again in MiXCR, with one record for every CDR3 protein. The table shows tens of thousands of distinct CDR3 sequences, with approximately 7.7% occurring only once. The material sequenced was CD8+ T cells sorted from PBMCs, taken more than 4 days after the first yellow fever vaccination. These receptors were taken from a man in his late teens or twenties who received the YFV17D yellow fever vaccine. CDR3s include the opening cysteine and the closing phenylalanine or tryptophan. D genes are given only for firm matches. Size values are once, few and many counts, or a class for expanded clones, and some rows have none.

.	TRBV6-4	TRBJ1-4	many	CASRWGFEKLFF	TGTGCCAGCAGATGGGGGTTTGAAAAACTGTTTTTT
TRBD2	TRBV7-9	TRBJ2-3	few	CASTRDYLTDTQYF	TGTGCCAGCACCCGGGACTACCTCACAGATACGCAGTATTTT
TRBD1	TRBV27	TRBJ1-5	.	CASRVTGDSNQPQHF	TGTGCCAGCAGAGTGACAGGGGATAGCAATCAGCCCCAGCATTTT
.	TRBV6-2/TRBV6-3	TRBJ2-2	few	CASSVGQPLTGELFF	TGTGCCAGCAGCGTCGGACAGCCCCTCACCGGGGAGCTGTTTTTT
TRBD2	TRBV15	TRBJ2-1	many	CATSREFVSSGDYNEQFF	TGTGCCACCAGCAGAGAGTTCGTCTCTAGCGGTGACTACAATGAGCAGTTCTTC
TRBD1	TRBV7-9	TRBJ2-2	many	CASSRKTGGSGELFF	TGTGCCAGCAGCAGAAAGACAGGGGGCTCCGGGGAGCTGTTTTTT
.	TRBV7-9	TRBJ1-2	.	CASSPRIKLNYGYTF	TGTGCCAGCAGCCCACGGATCAAGCTAAACTATGGCTACACCTTC
.	TRBV4-1	TRBJ2-4	.	CASSQPKNIQYF	TGCGCCAGCAGCCAACCCAAAAACATTCAGTACTTC
.	TRBV7-2	TRBJ2-1	.	CASRGPASSYNEQFF	TGTGCCAGCAGGGGACCAGCAAGCTCCTACAATGAGCAGTTCTTC
.	TRBV27	TRBJ2-1	many	CASSPGDLIIGNEQFF	TGTGCCAGCAGTCCAGGGGACCTTATAATCGGTAATGAGCAGTTCTTC
TRBD2	TRBV4-3	TRBJ2-1	.	CASSHLSGSMEQFF	TGCGCCAGCAGCCATCTTAGCGGGTCAATGGAGCAGTTCTTC
.	TRBV4-1	TRBJ2-5	many	CASSQVSVGGQYF	TGCGCCAGCAGCCAAGTTTCGGTGGGAGGCCAGTACTTC
.	TRBV4-1	TRBJ2-5	many	CASSRGLGRETQYF	TGCGCCAGCAGCCGAGGTTTAGGTCGGGAGACCCAGTACTTC
.	TRBV24-1	TRBJ2-3	few	CATSDFPGARTDTQYF	TGTGCCACCAGTGATTTCCCAGGGGCACGCACAGATACGCAGTATTTT
.	TRBV6-5	TRBJ1-1	.	CASSSYGRQNTEAFF	TGTGCCAGCAGTAGTTACGGCCGTCAGAACACTGAAGCTTTCTTT
.	TRBV7-9	TRBJ1-2	many	CASSSPFVVAYGYTF	TGTGCCAGCAGCTCACCTTTTGTTGTAGCCTATGGCTACACCTTC
TRBD1	TRBV9	TRBJ2-7	many	CASSVGDRGYEQYF	TGTGCCAGCAGCGTAGGGGACAGGGGGTACGAGCAGTACTTC